This passage covers 10 T cell receptor beta chains from one sample sequenced in a study of beta chain features in type 1 diabetes. Expressed TCRB transcripts were sequenced because the isolated RNA had all been reverse transcribed beforehand. This table comes from immunoSEQ multiplex PCR, and its TCRdb copy is limited to in-frame clones, with some not included. This sample yields 200,000 to 250,000 clones, of which about 11% are seen a single time; approximately 1.3% belongs to the top ten. Sequenced sample: central memory CD4+ T cells from blood. The receptors originated from a man aged 18 to 29 in good health.

This clone showed up many times. This chain connects TRBV19 to TRBJ2-6; D is possibly TRBD2 (5 bases). CDR3 length: 17 residues. The germline V gene has CDR1 LNHDA and CDR2 SQIVND (reference sequence). V shed 6 bases and J shed 0 bases, with 15 bases lying between them. The CDR3 DNA is TGTGCCAGTAGCACGGGATATTCGAGCTCTGGGGCCAACGTCCTGACTTTC. Its protein product is CASSTGYSSSGANVLTF.

The chain recombines TRBV6-5 with TRBJ2-7; maybe TRBD2 (6 bases). Germline V CDR1 and CDR2: MNHEY, SVGAGI. V was pared by 11 bases and J by 9 bases, with 26 bases between. This CDR3 has 14 residues. The CDR3 DNA reads as TGTGCCTGCTCGGCGGGACCCAAGAGTGAGTGGCAGTACTTC. It specifies CACSAGPKSEWQYF.

A few counts support this clone. This chain links TRBV27 with TRBJ2-7; possibly TRBD1 or TRBD2 for D (5 bases each). Trimming stripped 6 bases from V and 3 bases from J, with 15 bases between. Looked up from germline, CDR1 is MNHEY and CDR2 is SMNVEV (reference sequence). This CDR3 comprises 14 residues. The CDR3 sequence: CASRRPGRNYEQYF. Here the CDR3 DNA reads TGTGCCAGCAGACGTCCGGGACGGAACTACGAGCAGTACTTC.

This clone was counted at least ten times. The chain has TRBV18 and TRBJ2-5, with 9 bases fitting TRBD1. The trim removed 4 bases at V and 5 bases at J, leaving 11 bases unmatched. This CDR3 is built from 16 residues. From germline, CDR1 is KGHSH and CDR2 LQKENI. In nucleotides, the CDR3 is TGTGCCAGCTCACGAAACCCGGGACAGGGTTTGGAGACCCAGTACTTC. It yields the protein CASSRNPGQGLETQYF.

For this clone: This specimen includes other DNA sequences encoding the same CDR3. This chain connects TRBV29-1 to TRBJ2-1, with 7 bases matching TRBD2. V lost 6 bases, J lost 4 bases, and 15 bases stayed unmatched. This CDR3 has 16 residues. Looked up from germline, CDR1 is SQVTM and CDR2 is ANQGSEA. CDR3 coding DNA: TGCAGCGTCCGGGGAGGGCTCGGGGGAGGGTACAATGAGCAGTTCTTC. As protein: CSVRGGLGGGYNEQFF.

J is TRBJ2-4 and V is TRBV9; possible D gene TRBD2, 7 bases. The CDR3 consists of 13 residues. Germline lookup yields CDR1 SGDLS and CDR2 YYNGEE. The V end lost 3 bases, the J end lost 7 bases, and 11 bases lay between the germline ends. The CDR3 DNA sequence: TGTGCCAGCAGCGAGGGGGAGGGGAACATTCAGTACTTC. Amino acids: CASSEGEGNIQYF.

CDR3 in amino acids: CAWCAGKGYGYTF. In DNA, the CDR3 is TGTGCCTGGTGCGCGGGGAAGGGCTATGGCTACACCTTC. The chain has TRBV30 and TRBJ1-2; D not resolved. The CDR3 contains 13 residues. The V end was cut by 5 bases, the J end by 4 bases, with 14 bases between. Germline CDR1 and CDR2: GTSNPN and SVGIG (reference sequence).

The CDR3 DNA reads TGTGCCAGCAGTTCGGGGCTAAACACTGAAGCTTTCTTT. It translates to CASSSGLNTEAFF. The chain combines TRBV28 with TRBJ1-1, with D possibly being TRBD1 (5 bases). With 4 bases removed from V and 2 bases from J, the gap between germline ends came to 8 bases. This CDR3 region has 13 residues. CDR1 and CDR2 (germline): MDHEN, SYDVKM.

V gene TRBV21-1 combines with J gene TRBJ2-7; no check of the table's D call, TRBD2, against the DNA was made. TRBV21-1 is designated a pseudogene. This CDR3 comprises 14 residues. In DNA, the CDR3 is TGTGCCAGGTTGTTAGACCGGGAACCCTACGAGCAGTACTTC. Translating it yields CARLLDREPYEQYF.

Only one count was recorded for this clone. This chain connects TRBV30 to TRBJ2-7, with 7 bases fitting TRBD1. This CDR3 spans 14 amino acids. The ends lost 2 bases at V and 3 bases at J; junction bases unmatched: 7. Germline V gene sequence: CDR1 GTSNPN, CDR2 SVGIG (reference sequence). As DNA, the CDR3 is TGTGCCTGGAGTAAGGGGGCAGGTATCTACGAGCAGTACTTC. It translates to CAWSKGAGIYEQYF.